The 29 T cell receptor beta chains below come from one sample, sequenced in a study of cytomegalovirus exposure and HLA in healthy donors. A multiplex PCR was run with 60 Vbeta primers and 13 Jbeta primers. Some clones are missing from TCRdb's copy, which holds only in-frame ones; the method was immunoSEQ multiplex PCR. Of some 200,000 clones in the sample, 70% to 90% are singletons; the top ten hold under 2.5%. The sequenced sample was PBMCs. The receptors were sampled from a woman aged 30 to 39 in good health and CMV-seronegative.

V and J are TRBV5-8 and TRBJ1-5; D not resolved. Trimming left V 2 bases short and J 3 bases short, with 12 bases between. Germline values: CDR1 SGHTS, CDR2 YDEGEE. CDR3 length: 15 amino acids. DNA of the CDR3: TGTGCCAGCAGCTTCGGTCAGGCGTTCAATCAGCCCCAGCATTTT. Its translation: CASSFGQAFNQPQHF.

The V and J genes are TRBV9 and TRBJ2-1; 7 nucleotides align to TRBD2. The CDR3 extends over 14 amino acids. With 1 base clipped from V and 9 bases from J, the junction kept 7 bases outside the gene matches. Germline assignment: CDR1 SGDLS and CDR2 YYNGEE. DNA for the CDR3: TGTGCCAGCAGCGTAAGCGGGGCCCGAGGTGAGCAGTTCTTC. It specifies CASSVSGARGEQFF.

The V gene is TRBV18, the J gene TRBJ1-3, with unresolved D. This CDR3 is built from 13 residues. CDR1 is KGHSH and CDR2 is LQKENI in the germline V gene. V was clipped by 8 bases and J by 4 bases, with 12 bases between them. CDR3 loop: CASDTSPGNTIYF. CDR3 sequence (DNA): TGTGCCAGCGATACATCGCCGGGAAACACCATATATTTT. The variable domain in full, completed from reference TRBV18 and TRBJ1-3, reads NAGVMQNPRHLVRRRGQEARLRCSPMKGHSHVYWYRQLPEEGLKFMVYLQKENIIDESGMPKERFSAEFPKEGPSILRIQQVVRGDSAAYFCASDTSPGNTIYFGEGSWLTVV.

The chain has TRBV12-5 and TRBJ2-5; tentatively, D is TRBD2 (7 bases). CDR3 length: 16 amino acids. Germline CDR1 and CDR2: LGHNT and FRNRAP. V lost 7 bases and J 5 bases, leaving 23 bases between the germline ends. CDR3 DNA: TGTGCTAGTGCCCTTAGGGGGGGGACGATCGGGGAGACCCAGTACTTC. It yields the protein CASALRGGTIGETQYF.

Remarks on this clone: At one boundary the junction diverges from the germline segment, which might be a read error. The chain links TRBV5-1 to TRBJ2-6, with a possible D match to TRBD2 (6 bases). This CDR3 has 15 amino acids. Germline lookup yields CDR1 SGHRS and CDR2 YFSETQ. The CDR3, as DNA: TGCGCCAGCAGCTTAGGGGACTCTGGGGCCAACGGCCTGACTTTC. It encodes CASSLGDSGANGLTF.

The chain employs TRBV5-1 and TRBJ1-1; weak D call: TRBD1 (6 bases). The ends were cut back, 1 base at V and 7 bases at J, with 14 bases in the middle. The CDR3 extends over 14 amino acids. Germline V gene data show CDR1 as SGHRS and CDR2 as YFSETQ. The CDR3: CASSLRAGESEAFF. The CDR3 DNA sequence: TGCGCCAGCAGCTTGCGGGCAGGGGAAAGTGAAGCTTTCTTT. Variable domain in full (rest from reference TRBV5-1 and TRBJ1-1): KAGVTQTPRYLIKTRGQQVTLSCSPISGHRSVSWYQQTPGQGLQFLFEYFSETQRNKGNFPGRFSGRQFSNSRSEMNVSTLELGDSALYLCASSLRAGESEAFFGQGTRLTVV.

This chain links TRBV27 with TRBJ1-6, with D possibly matching TRBD1 (5 bases). Trimming pared 3 bases from V and 6 bases from J, leaving 12 bases between. Germline V gene lookup returns CDR1 MNHEY and CDR2 SMNVEV (reference sequence). This CDR3 contains 15 residues. The CDR3 here is CASSFRGRTNSPLHF. The CDR3 bases are TGTGCCAGCAGTTTTAGGGGTAGGACTAATTCACCCCTCCACTTT.

In its sample, this clone was seen once. The chain is built from TRBV5-5 and TRBJ1-1; tentatively, D is TRBD1 (6 bases). Germline CDR1 and CDR2: SGHKS and YYEKEE (reference sequence). V lost 5 bases and J lost 4, with 12 bases in between. The CDR3 runs 13 residues. The CDR3 DNA sequence: TGTGCCAGCAGGTTGCGAGGGGGCACTGAAGCTTTCTTT. Translation gives CASRLRGGTEAFF.

The chain is built from TRBV5-1 and TRBJ2-3; possible D gene TRBD1, 6 bases. Trimming cost V 0 bases and J 2 bases, with 10 bases left between them. The V gene's germline CDR1 is SGHRS and CDR2 YFSETQ. This CDR3 has 15 amino acids. The CDR3 bases are TGCGCCAGCAGCTTGGCGGACAGAATCACAGATACGCAGTATTTT. Its translation is CASSLADRITDTQYF. The full variable domain, rest sourced from reference TRBV5-1 and TRBJ2-3, is KAGVTQTPRYLIKTRGQQVTLSCSPISGHRSVSWYQQTPGQGLQFLFEYFSETQRNKGNFPGRFSGRQFSNSRSEMNVSTLELGDSALYLCASSLADRITDTQYFGPGTRLTVL.

The chain is built from TRBV6-5 and TRBJ1-5, with 9 bases fitting TRBD1. The length of the CDR3 is 15 residues. Germline V gene lookup returns CDR1 MNHEY and CDR2 SVGAGI. V shed 6 bases, J shed 4 bases, and the junction held 7 bases outside the gene matches. This CDR3 reads CASRRTGGANQPQHF. The CDR3 DNA follows: TGTGCCAGCAGACGTACAGGGGGCGCAAATCAGCCCCAGCATTTT.

This clone has a handful of counts. V and J are TRBV4-3 and TRBJ2-7; tentative D call: TRBD2 (5 bases). The CDR3 has 14 amino acids. The V end lost 3 bases, the J end lost 2 bases, and 11 bases lay between the germline ends. Germline CDR1 reads LGHNA; CDR2 reads YSLEER. The CDR3: CASSQRVGPYEQYF. CDR3 bases: TGCGCCAGCAGCCAGAGGGTCGGTCCCTACGAGCAGTACTTC.

The chain is built from TRBV7-2 and TRBJ2-7; 11 nucleotides align to TRBD1. Germline V gene sequence: CDR1 SGHTA, CDR2 FQGNSA. The CDR3 sequence is 15 residues long. V dropped 1 base and J dropped 4; count of bases not matched to a gene: 3. The CDR3 sequence: CASSLVGQGAYEQYF. The DNA of the CDR3 is TGTGCCAGCAGCTTAGTCGGACAGGGGGCTTACGAGCAGTACTTC. Drawing the rest from reference TRBV7-2 and TRBJ2-7, the complete variable domain is GAGVSQSPSNKVTEKGKDVELRCDPISGHTALYWYRQSLGQGLEFLIYFQGNSAPDKSGLPSDRFSAERTGGSVSTLTIQRTQQEDSAVYLCASSLVGQGAYEQYFGPGTRLTVT.

V is TRBV10-2 and J is TRBJ2-1; 12 positions agree with TRBD2. CDR1 and CDR2 (germline): WSHSY, SAAADI. The CDR3 runs 18 residues. V shed 6 bases and J 15 bases; nucleotides not matched to a gene: 24. The CDR3 bases are TGCGCCAGCAGCGCCAAATCCCTCGGACTAGCGGGGCAAAAGGAGGGGTTCTTC. This sequence encodes CASSAKSLGLAGQKEGFF.

The chain employs TRBV15 and TRBJ1-4; 9 bases are shared with TRBD1. Germline lookup yields CDR1 LNHNV and CDR2 YYDKDF (reference sequence). This CDR3 contains 17 residues. J lost 8 bases, V lost 0 bases, and 10 bases had no gene match. This CDR3 is CATSRDPGRTGEEKLFF. The CDR3 DNA is TGTGCCACCAGCAGAGATCCGGGAAGGACAGGGGAGGAAAAACTGTTTTTT.

The rearrangement uses TRBV5-1 and TRBJ2-7, with TRBD1 matching 7 bases. CDR1 and CDR2 (germline): SGHRS, YFSETQ. The CDR3 consists of 15 residues. With 4 bases clipped from V and 1 base from J, the junction kept 8 bases outside the gene matches. The CDR3 nucleotides read TGCGCCAGCAGCCCAGCCGACAGGGCATCCTACGAGCAGTACTTC. This sequence encodes CASSPADRASYEQYF. Full variable domain (missing parts from reference TRBV5-1 and TRBJ2-7): KAGVTQTPRYLIKTRGQQVTLSCSPISGHRSVSWYQQTPGQGLQFLFEYFSETQRNKGNFPGRFSGRQFSNSRSEMNVSTLELGDSALYLCASSPADRASYEQYFGPGTRLTVT.

Points on this clone: Mismatch with germline at one junction end may stem from a read error. CDR3 nucleotide sequence: TGTGCCAGCAGCCGGGACTTCAACTCTGGGGCCAACGGCCTGACTTTC. Protein product: CASSRDFNSGANGLTF. V usage is TRBV2 and J usage is TRBJ2-6, with D tentatively TRBD2 (6 bases). CDR1 and CDR2 from the germline V gene are SNHLY and FYNNEI. The CDR3 sequence is 16 residues long.

The rearrangement joins TRBV7-8 to TRBJ2-5, with 7 nucleotides matching TRBD2. In germline, CDR1 is SGHVS, CDR2 FQNEAQ. This CDR3 has 14 amino acids. V dropped 5 bases and J dropped 0; count of bases not matched to a gene: 3. This chain's CDR3 is CASSPGTNQETQYF. The DNA of the CDR3 is TGTGCCAGCAGCCCAGGGACTAACCAAGAGACCCAGTACTTC.

The genes are TRBV2 and TRBJ1-5; D uncertain. CDR1 SNHLY and CDR2 FYNNEI come from the germline V gene. V gave up 2 bases and J gave up 4 bases, with 9 bases separating them. The CDR3 covers 14 residues. The CDR3 DNA reads as TGTGCCAGCAGTGAATCCTCGACAAATCAGCCCCAGCATTTT. It encodes CASSESSTNQPQHF.

As concerns this clone: One end of the junction is discordant with germline, which a read error may explain. The V call is TRBV4-3, the J call TRBJ2-6; 9 nucleotides align to TRBD2. Germline loops: CDR1 LGHNA, CDR2 YSLEER. This CDR3 contains 18 residues. CDR3 amino acids: CASSQALAGLSGANGLTF. The CDR3 DNA follows: TGCGCCAGCAGCCAAGCACTAGCGGGCCTCTCTGGGGCCAACGGCCTGACTTTC.

This clone occurred once. The rearrangement joins TRBV23-1 to TRBJ1-5, with TRBD1 matching over 8 bases. TRBV23-1 is an open reading frame, and its role is uncertain. The CDR3 runs to 15 residues. V gave up 7 bases and J gave up 2 bases; unmatched junction bases: 7. The chain's CDR3 is CASTGQGACNQPQHF. DNA for the CDR3: TGCGCCAGCACCGGACAGGGAGCTTGCAATCAGCCCCAGCATTTT.

This clone showed up just a few times. The chain joins TRBV7-2 to TRBJ2-7; no clear D. This CDR3 has 14 residues. The germline gives CDR1 SGHTA, CDR2 FQGNSA. V was shortened by 1 base and J by 3 bases, with 10 bases between the two germline ends. The CDR3 here is CASSLGQEFYEQYF. CDR3 DNA: TGTGCCAGCAGCTTAGGCCAGGAATTCTACGAGCAGTACTTC.

This chain links TRBV9 with TRBJ2-2, with D possibly matching TRBD1 (5 bases). V lost 6 bases and J 7 bases, leaving 16 bases between the germline ends. Looked up from germline, CDR1 is SGDLS and CDR2 is YYNGEE. CDR3 length: 14 residues. CDR3 region: CASNHQGWNGELFF. In DNA form, the CDR3 reads TGTGCCAGCAACCATCAGGGCTGGAACGGGGAGCTGTTTTTT.

V is TRBV7-2 and J is TRBJ1-1; D is unresolved. The germline V gene has CDR1 SGHTA and CDR2 FQGNSA. V was shortened by 4 bases and J by 0 bases, with 6 bases between the two germline ends. This CDR3 region has 13 residues. CDR3 DNA: TGTGCCAGCAGCTCTTCGTTGAACACTGAAGCTTTCTTT. Amino acids: CASSSSLNTEAFF.

The sample holds a few counts of this clone. This chain joins TRBV7-8 and TRBJ1-1; D is unclear. Germline values: CDR1 SGHVS, CDR2 FQNEAQ. The CDR3 loop spans 15 amino acids. Trimming removed 7 bases at V and 8 bases at J, with 23 bases between. The DNA of the CDR3 is TGTGCCAGCACGCCCCAAGGAGGGAACCCCAACGAAGCTTTCTTT. This gives the protein CASTPQGGNPNEAFF.

The J gene is TRBJ2-7, the V gene TRBV7-2, with D perhaps matching TRBD1 (6 bases). The CDR3 has 13 residues. The ends were cut back, 5 bases at V and 2 bases at J, with 10 bases in the middle. CDR1 is SGHTA, CDR2 FQGNSA, per germline. The chain's CDR3 is CASSKQGAYEQYF. DNA of the CDR3: TGTGCCAGCAGCAAACAGGGTGCCTACGAGCAGTACTTC.

This clone was seen only once. This chain uses TRBV2 with TRBJ2-3; 10 positions agree with TRBD2. The V and J ends lost 4 bases and 1 base, in that order; junction bases with no gene match: 2. CDR1 and CDR2 from the germline V gene are SNHLY and FYNNEI. The CDR3 contains 15 residues. The chain's CDR3 is CASSAGTSGTDTQYF. The CDR3 DNA sequence: TGTGCCAGCAGTGCCGGGACTAGCGGCACAGATACGCAGTATTTT.

The chain links TRBV6-5 to TRBJ2-7; D is perhaps TRBD1 (5 bases). Trimming removed 0 bases from V and 2 bases from J, with 11 bases in between. Germline V gene data show CDR1 as MNHEY and CDR2 as SVGAGI. The CDR3 sequence is 15 residues long. In nucleotides, the CDR3 is TGTGCCAGCAGTTACTCGCGTGACAGCCCCTACGAGCAGTACTTC. This codes for CASSYSRDSPYEQYF.

V usage is TRBV5-6 and J usage is TRBJ2-7; TRBD1 matches 7 bases. The V and J ends lost 0 bases and 6 bases, in that order; junction bases with no gene match: 6. The CDR3 contains 14 residues. The V gene's germline CDR1 is SGHDT and CDR2 YYEEEE. CDR3 protein: CASSLVGQSSEQYF. The CDR3 DNA follows: TGTGCCAGCAGCTTGGTGGGACAGAGTAGCGAGCAGTACTTC.

This chain uses TRBV30 with TRBJ2-2; 11 nucleotides match TRBD1. Germline assignment: CDR1 GTSNPN and CDR2 SVGIG (reference sequence). The CDR3 runs to 16 residues. Losses at the gene ends were 2 bases for V and 7 bases for J; bases not matched to a gene: 9. The CDR3: CAWSPLDRGRNGELFF. For the CDR3, the DNA is TGTGCCTGGAGTCCACTGGACAGGGGGCGGAACGGGGAGCTGTTTTTT.